The 22 T cell receptor beta chains presented below share a single source sample, sequenced in a study of control samples from healthy donors and cancer patients. Using immunoSEQ multiplex PCR, the repertoire was profiled, and TCRdb retains in-frame clones only, with some absent. Found here are 84,000 or so clones, 84% of them singletons; the top ten hold under 14%. The specimen sequenced was PBMCs. These receptors were taken from a man aged 60-69 years with head and neck cancer.

In its sample, this clone was seen once. The genes are TRBV19 and TRBJ1-1; perhaps TRBD1 as D (6 bases). The germline V gene has CDR1 LNHDA and CDR2 SQIVND (reference sequence). V lost 0 bases and J 7 bases, leaving 15 bases between the germline ends. This CDR3 has 15 amino acids. This CDR3 is CASSIDLGAMGEAFF. The CDR3 coding sequence is TGTGCCAGTAGTATAGACCTGGGGGCGATGGGTGAAGCTTTCTTT.

J is TRBJ2-1 and V is TRBV7-9; D uncertain. The CDR3 length is 14 residues. The V end lost 2 bases, the J end lost 4 bases, and 9 bases lay between the germline ends. Germline V gene sequence: CDR1 SEHNR, CDR2 FQNEAQ (reference sequence). Written as DNA, the CDR3 is TGTGCCAGCAGCTTATCCCTCCCGTACAATGAGCAGTTCTTC. As protein: CASSLSLPYNEQFF.

The chain joins TRBV19 to TRBJ1-3; D is ambiguous. With 3 bases removed from V and 4 bases from J, the gap between germline ends came to 7 bases. The CDR3 has 13 residues. Per the germline V gene, CDR1 is LNHDA and CDR2 is SQIVND (reference sequence). The CDR3 loop is CASSMGEGNTIYF. In DNA, the CDR3 is TGTGCCAGTAGTATGGGTGAAGGAAACACCATATATTTT. The full variable domain, with the rest looked up from reference TRBV19 and TRBJ1-3, is DGGITQSPKYLFRKEGQNVTLSCEQNLNHDAMYWYRQDPGQGLRLIYYSQIVNDFQKGDIAEGYSVSREKKESFPLTVTSAQKNPTAFYLCASSMGEGNTIYFGEGSWLTVV.

The chain carries TRBV6-5 and TRBJ2-2, with 9 bases matching TRBD1. V was pared by 6 bases and J by 0 bases, with 2 bases of the junction left unmatched. Germline lookup yields CDR1 MNHEY and CDR2 SVGAGI. CDR3 length: 15 residues. The CDR3 nucleotides read TGTGCCAGCAGGCGACAGGGGGCGAACACCGGGGAGCTGTTTTTT. This sequence encodes CASRRQGANTGELFF.

This chain uses TRBV30 with TRBJ1-1; the D is unclear. Trimming removed 4 bases at V and 9 bases at J, with 9 bases between. The CDR3 covers 10 residues. Germline V lookup: CDR1 GTSNPN, CDR2 SVGIG (reference sequence). CDR3 in amino acids: CAWTPPKAFF. CDR3 DNA sequence: TGTGCCTGGACCCCCCCAAAAGCTTTCTTT.

The J gene is TRBJ1-3, the V gene TRBV6-5, with D possibly being TRBD1 (5 bases). The length of the CDR3 is 15 residues. CDR1 is MNHEY, CDR2 SVGAGI, per germline. Trimming removed 7 bases from V and 0 bases from J, with 13 bases in between. The CDR3 sequence is CASTEQGTSGNTIYF. The CDR3 DNA sequence: TGTGCCAGCACCGAGCAGGGTACCTCTGGAAACACCATATATTTT.

The chain carries TRBV5-1 and TRBJ2-7; 10 nucleotides line up with TRBD1. CDR1 and CDR2 from the germline V gene are SGHRS and YFSETQ. The CDR3 is made up of 13 amino acids. Trimming took 4 bases from V and 3 from J; bases not matched to a gene: 1. The CDR3 coding sequence is TGCGCCAGCAGCAGGGACAGGGGCTACGAGCAGTACTTC. As protein: CASSRDRGYEQYF.

The CDR3 loop reads CASSSTTGQGADTQYF. CDR3 DNA: TGCGCCAGCAGCTCCACAACCGGACAGGGGGCAGATACGCAGTATTTT. The rearrangement uses TRBV5-1 and TRBJ2-3; 10 bases map to TRBD1. The CDR3 extends over 16 amino acids. J gave up 4 bases and V 3 bases, and 8 bases lay outside the gene matches. Germline assignment: CDR1 SGHRS and CDR2 YFSETQ. The full variable domain, rest sourced from reference TRBV5-1 and TRBJ2-3, is KAGVTQTPRYLIKTRGQQVTLSCSPISGHRSVSWYQQTPGQGLQFLFEYFSETQRNKGNFPGRFSGRQFSNSRSEMNVSTLELGDSALYLCASSSTTGQGADTQYFGPGTRLTVL.

The rearrangement joins TRBV12-3 or TRBV12-4 to TRBJ1-2; no firm D call. This CDR3 spans 12 amino acids. The V and J ends lost 3 bases and 8 bases respectively, with 10 bases between them. This chain's CDR3 is CASSLALIGYTF. In DNA, the CDR3 is TGTGCCAGCAGTTTGGCACTAATAGGCTACACCTTC.

This chain uses TRBV5-6 with TRBJ2-1; 10 bases are a match to TRBD2. Germline V CDR1 and CDR2: SGHDT, YYEEEE. The ends lost 2 bases at V and 3 bases at J; junction bases unmatched: 2. The CDR3 runs 15 residues. The CDR3 DNA reads TGTGCCAGCAGCTTAGCGGGAGGGTTCTACAATGAGCAGTTCTTC. Translation gives CASSLAGGFYNEQFF.

The J gene is TRBJ2-3, the V gene TRBV19, with a weak D call TRBD1 (6 bases). Germline values: CDR1 LNHDA, CDR2 SQIVND (reference sequence). CDR3 size: 17 residues. The V end was cut by 4 bases, the J end by 0 bases, with 17 bases between. CDR3 in amino acids: CASSTPQGIPSTDTQYF. The CDR3 nucleotides read TGTGCCAGTAGTACCCCCCAGGGGATCCCCAGCACAGATACGCAGTATTTT.

The chain is built from TRBV7-8 and TRBJ1-2; TRBD1 agrees at 9 bases. V trimming: 4 bases; J trimming: 5 bases; junction bases outside the gene matches: 8. The CDR3 has 15 amino acids. Per the germline V gene, CDR1 is SGHVS and CDR2 is FQNEAQ. CDR3 amino acids: CASSSQGAAGYGYTF. The CDR3 region has the DNA TGTGCCAGCAGCTCACAGGGGGCTGCTGGTTATGGCTACACCTTC.

This chain joins TRBV6-6 and TRBJ1-5; 12 nucleotides line up with TRBD1. This CDR3 is 17 amino acids long. The V gene's germline CDR1 is MNHNY and CDR2 SVGAGI (reference sequence). V was pared by 5 bases and J by 7 bases, with 12 bases of the junction left unmatched. Here the CDR3 reads CASSLNKGQGARQPQHF. CDR3 nucleotide sequence: TGTGCCAGCAGTCTTAATAAGGGACAGGGGGCGAGGCAGCCCCAGCATTTT.

The chain employs TRBV27 and TRBJ2-1, with 10 bases that match TRBD2. Germline values: CDR1 MNHEY, CDR2 SMNVEV (reference sequence). The V segment lost 7 bases and the J segment 8 bases; nucleotides outside the gene matches: 8. The CDR3 sequence is 14 residues long. CDR3 coding DNA: TGTGCCAGCAAGCCTAGCGGGAGTCTTGATGAGCAGTTCTTC. It translates to CASKPSGSLDEQFF.

The chain recombines TRBV7-6 with TRBJ2-7, with 8 bases lining up with TRBD2. The CDR3 is made up of 15 amino acids. J gave up 5 bases and V 3 bases, and 9 bases lay outside the gene matches. Germline assignment: CDR1 SGHVS and CDR2 FNYEAQ. CDR3 sequence reads: CASSFAGGGENEQYF. The CDR3 DNA sequence: TGTGCCAGCAGCTTTGCGGGAGGAGGCGAGAACGAGCAGTACTTC.

This clone was counted between two and nine times. The gene calls are TRBV10-1 and TRBJ2-3, with D unclear. Trimming removed 6 bases at V and 2 bases at J, with 6 bases between. The CDR3 consists of 12 residues. CDR1 and CDR2 from the germline V gene are WNHNN and SYGVQD (reference sequence). This CDR3 is CASSTTTDTQYF. The CDR3 coding sequence is TGCGCCAGCAGCACAACCACAGATACGCAGTATTTT.

The V and J genes are TRBV6-1 and TRBJ2-7; 7 bases match TRBD1. This CDR3 comprises 13 residues. With 1 base clipped from V and 10 bases from J, the junction kept 7 bases outside the gene matches. Germline CDR1 and CDR2: MNHNS and SASEGT. CDR3 coding DNA: TGTGCCAGCAGTGAAGTTGAACAGGGGTTACAGTACTTC. Translating gives CASSEVEQGLQYF.

The gene calls are TRBV13 and TRBJ2-5; TRBD2 agrees at 11 bases. The CDR3 runs to 16 residues. V lost 3 bases to trimming and J lost 2 bases; unmatched junction nucleotides: 5. Germline values: CDR1 PRHDT, CDR2 FYEKMQ (reference sequence). CDR3 sequence: CASSFWVAGGQETQYF. Here the CDR3 DNA reads TGTGCCAGCAGCTTTTGGGTAGCGGGAGGGCAAGAGACCCAGTACTTC.

The chain carries TRBV4-1 and TRBJ1-5; 8 nucleotides line up with TRBD1. Germline values: CDR1 MGHRA, CDR2 YSYEKL. The length of the CDR3 is 15 residues. With 1 base clipped from V and 6 bases from J, the junction kept 5 bases outside the gene matches. Here the CDR3 DNA reads TGCGCCAGCAGCCAAGTGGACAGGGATCGTCAGCCCCAGCATTTT. Protein: CASSQVDRDRQPQHF.

As DNA, the CDR3 is TGTGCCAGCAGTTACTCGTACAGGGATACAGATACGCAGTATTTT. Its protein product is CASSYSYRDTDTQYF. This chain uses TRBV6-5 with TRBJ2-3; weak D call: TRBD1 (6 bases). The CDR3 length is 15 residues. In germline, CDR1 is MNHEY, CDR2 SVGAGI. Trimming cost V 0 bases and J 3 bases, with 10 bases left between them.

The rearrangement links TRBV28 to TRBJ1-1; a possible D gene is TRBD1 (6 bases). The CDR3 loop spans 12 amino acids. V was pared by 6 bases and J by 5 bases, with 10 bases between. CDR1 is MDHEN and CDR2 is SYDVKM in the germline V gene. Written as DNA, the CDR3 is TGTGCCAGCAGGGGTACAGGGACTGAAGCTTTCTTT. It specifies CASRGTGTEAFF.

This clone was counted only a few times. The gene calls are TRBV11-2 and TRBJ2-1, with 8 bases aligning to TRBD2. The germline V gene has CDR1 SGHAT and CDR2 FQNNGV. CDR3 size: 17 residues. Trimming at V came to 4 bases and at J to 4 bases, leaving 12 bases not matched to a gene. CDR3 sequence: CASSSLRLAPPYNEQFF. The CDR3 DNA reads TGTGCCAGCAGCTCCCTTAGACTAGCGCCACCATACAATGAGCAGTTCTTC.